The source of this TCR beta chain is a study of cytomegalovirus exposure and HLA in healthy donors. Turning to the study itself: A data release that came early held tens of millions of unique TCRs from HLA-typed donors.

As to this clone: The antigen is unknown.

The donors were healthy bone marrow donors. Likely unrecorded immune exposures existed in these nominally healthy donors. The CDR3 contains 17 residues. Germline V gene lookup returns CDR1 SEHNR and CDR2 FQNEAQ (reference sequence). J was trimmed by 4 bases and V by 5 bases; bases with no gene match: 7. PCR was performed using 60 Vbeta and 13 Jbeta primers. This table comes from immunoSEQ multiplex PCR, and its TCRdb copy is limited to in-frame clones, with some not included. The sample includes some 80,000 clones, 78% of them seen just once. Study results and limitations: Most TCR sequences were rare, but some public TCRs occurred in many donors.

The clonotype was recovered from a man younger than 35 in good health and CMV-seropositive. Sequencing input: PBMCs. The chain uses TRBV7-9 and TRBJ2-2; 13 nucleotides line up with TRBD2. The CDR3 DNA follows: TGTGCCAGCAGCCGAGTGGGACTAGCGGGACTCACCGGGGAGCTGTTTTTT. Its protein is CASSRVGLAGLTGELFF.